A selection of T cell receptor beta chains follows, all from one sample in a study of cytomegalovirus exposure and HLA in healthy donors. TCRdb's copy holds only in-frame clones and misses some; the assay was immunoSEQ multiplex PCR. In the table there are some 120,000 clones, roughly 78% of which are singletons. Sequenced sample: PBMCs. These receptors all stem from a woman aged 40 to 50 in good health and CMV-seronegative. CDR3s include the opening cysteine and the closing phenylalanine or tryptophan. A D gene is named only where the DNA matches it firmly. Not all rows give a size; the values are once, few, many and, for expanded clones, a class.

>TRBJ1-4|NA|TRBV4-2|NA
TGTGCCAGCAGCCGGGGGGAGGGGACAACTAATGAAAAACTGTTTTTT
CASSRGEGTTNEKLFF
>TRBJ1-1|NA|TRBV9|NA
TGTGCCAGCAGCCCTCAGATCTCTGAAGCTTTCTTT
CASSPQISEAFF
>TRBJ1-3|NA|TRBV10-3|once
TGTGCCAACTCCCCCGGGACAACTGGAAACACCATATATTTT
CANSPGTTGNTIYF
>TRBJ2-6|NA|TRBV6-5|NA
TGTGCCAGCAGTTACTCCGGCGGGACTGGGGCCAACGGCCTGACTTTC
CASSYSGGTGANGLTF
>TRBJ2-3|TRBD2|TRBV10-1|NA
TGCGCCAGCAGTGAGTCAATGGCGGGAGTCCAGTATTTT
CASSESMAGVQYF
>TRBJ1-2|TRBD1|TRBV5-6|NA
TGTGCCAGCAGCTTGACCGGGACAGAGGTGAGGGGCTACACCTTC
CASSLTGTEVRGYTF
>TRBJ1-4|NA|TRBV6-5|NA
TGTGCCAGCAGCCCCGGAAGGGGCCGAGCAAAACTGTTTTTT
CASSPGRGRAKLFF
>TRBJ1-4|NA|TRBV2|NA
TGTGCCAGCAGAGACGGAGTTGCTGGGTACGGTGCAACTAATGAAAAACTGTTTTTT
CASRDGVAGYGATNEKLFF
>TRBJ2-1|NA|TRBV7-3|NA
TGTGCCAGCAGCCTTAACCCTCAGCGGACCGCCTACAATGAGCAGTTCTTC
CASSLNPQRTAYNEQFF
>TRBJ2-7|NA|TRBV6-5|NA
TGTGCCAGCAGTTCCCAAGCCGGGCAGTACTTC
CASSSQAGQYF
>TRBJ2-1|NA|TRBV6-4|few
TGTGCCAGCAGTGACCTAAGGGGCACCCAGAGAATTGAGCAGTTCTTC
CASSDLRGTQRIEQFF
>TRBJ2-5|TRBD2|TRBV19|NA
TGTGCCAGTAGCTACGGACTAGCGGTTCGAAGTCCCCAGTACTTC
CASSYGLAVRSPQYF
>TRBJ1-1|TRBD1|TRBV19|NA
TGTGCCAGTCGTCCGGACAGGAAAATGAACACTGAAGCTTTCTTT
CASRPDRKMNTEAFF
>TRBJ1-2|TRBD1|TRBV9|NA
TGTGCCAGCAGCCCAGGGGGAGCGCGGCACTATGGCTACACCTTC
CASSPGGARHYGYTF
>TRBJ2-4|NA|TRBV14|NA
TGTGCCAGCAGCCAAGTGGGGGATGGGGGGTTAGCCCAAAACAGTCAGTACTTC
CASSQVGDGGLAQNSQYF
>TRBJ2-3|NA|TRBV5-1|NA
TGCGCCAGCAGCTTGGCCCTGGGCGGGACAGATACGCAGTATTTT
CASSLALGGTDTQYF
>TRBJ1-2|NA|TRBV15|NA
TGTGCCACCAGCAGCCCCCCGCCCGGGGCCGGGAGGGATGGCTACACCTTC
CATSSPPPGAGRDGYTF
>TRBJ1-1|NA|TRBV20-1|NA
TGCAGTACCTACGGGATGACTGAAGCTTTCTTT
CSTYGMTEAFF
>TRBJ1-1|TRBD1|TRBV4-3|few
TGCGCCAGCAGCCAAGTTGGGACAGGGTCTTGGGCTTTCTTT
CASSQVGTGSWAFF
>TRBJ1-5|NA|TRBV6-1|NA
TGTGCCAGCAGCCCCACGAGGGCCGATCAGCCCCAGCATTTT
CASSPTRADQPQHF
>TRBJ2-5|NA|TRBV19|NA
TGTGCCAGTAGTTCGATCTCAGGGCAGGAACTTAAAGCCTCGGGGACCCAGTACTTC
CASSSISGQELKASGTQYF
>TRBJ2-2|TRBD2|TRBV18|NA
TGTGCCAGCCGACCAGTAGCGGGAGACACCGGGGAGCTGTTTTTT
CASRPVAGDTGELFF
>TRBJ2-6|TRBD1|TRBV27|NA
TGTGCCAGCAGTTTAGCCGTACAGGGGGCGGGTGGGGCCAACGTCCTGACTTTC
CASSLAVQGAGGANVLTF
>TRBJ2-6|TRBD1|TRBV4-3|NA
TGCGCCAGCAGCCAGGAGACAGGGTGGATAGCGGGGGCCAACGTCCTGACTTTC
CASSQETGWIAGANVLTF
>TRBJ1-1|NA|TRBV7-3|NA
TGTGCCAGCAGCCATGGGTCAGGGCTAGCTTTCTTT
CASSHGSGLAFF
>TRBJ2-5|TRBD2|TRBV11-1|NA
TGTGCCAGCAGCACTCTAGCGGGAGGACTTCAAGAGACCCAGTACTTC
CASSTLAGGLQETQYF
>TRBJ1-3|NA|TRBV28|few
TGTGCCAGCAGTCGACCCCGGACGGGGTCCTCTGGAAACACCATATATTTT
CASSRPRTGSSGNTIYF